Listed below are T cell receptor beta chains from one sample, sequenced in a study of PD-1 blockade in classical Hodgkin lymphoma. Sequencing was performed with immunoSEQ multiplex PCR; in TCRdb, only in-frame clones are kept and a portion is missing. The table records about 97,000 clones, 80% to 85% of them present only once. The specimen was peripheral blood mononuclear cells (PBMCs), collected at baseline. The receptors originated from a human donor with classical Hodgkin lymphoma. The CDR3 runs from the conserved cysteine through the conserved F or W. D genes are given only for firm matches. Clone size is shown for a subset of rows, as once, few, many or a class of expanded clone.

v_gene: TRBV2
d_gene: .
j_gene: TRBJ1-1
abundance: .
len: 15
CDR3aa: CASSEAGVTNTEAFF
CDR3nt: TGTGCCAGCAGTGAAGCGGGAGTCACAAACACTGAAGCTTTCTTT

v_gene: TRBV4-1
d_gene: .
j_gene: TRBJ2-7
abundance: .
len: 12
CDR3aa: CASSQALGPQYF
CDR3nt: TGCGCCAGCAGCCAAGCGTTGGGGCCGCAGTACTTC

v_gene: TRBV7-8
d_gene: .
j_gene: TRBJ2-3
abundance: once
len: 14
CDR3aa: CASSLLVGLGTQYF
CDR3nt: TGTGCCAGCAGCTTACTAGTGGGTCTTGGTACGCAGTATTTT

v_gene: TRBV19
d_gene: .
j_gene: TRBJ1-2
abundance: .
len: 13
CDR3aa: CAAKGKLNYGYTF
CDR3nt: TGTGCCGCGAAGGGGAAACTTAACTATGGCTACACCTTC

v_gene: TRBV27
d_gene: TRBD1
j_gene: TRBJ1-1
abundance: once
len: 14
CDR3aa: CASRTWTGETEAFF
CDR3nt: TGTGCCAGCAGAACCTGGACAGGGGAGACTGAAGCTTTCTTT

v_gene: TRBV7-9
d_gene: .
j_gene: TRBJ1-3
abundance: .
len: 17
CDR3aa: CASSLLKGIDQGNTIYF
CDR3nt: TGTGCCAGCAGCCTGCTGAAAGGAATTGATCAAGGAAACACCATATATTTT

v_gene: TRBV5-1
d_gene: .
j_gene: TRBJ2-1
abundance: .
len: 13
CDR3aa: CASSLAQSNEQFF
CDR3nt: TGCGCCAGCAGCTTGGCCCAGAGCAATGAGCAGTTCTTC

v_gene: TRBV4-3
d_gene: TRBD1
j_gene: TRBJ2-7
abundance: .
len: 18
CDR3aa: CASSPTWLGGAFSYEQYF
CDR3nt: TGCGCCAGCAGCCCTACGTGGTTAGGGGGCGCTTTCTCCTACGAGCAGTACTTC

v_gene: TRBV29-1
d_gene: .
j_gene: TRBJ2-3
abundance: .
len: 12
CDR3aa: CSVSQGPDTQYF
CDR3nt: TGCAGCGTCTCACAGGGCCCAGATACGCAGTATTTT

v_gene: TRBV7-3
d_gene: TRBD2
j_gene: TRBJ2-1
abundance: .
len: 15
CDR3aa: CASSHSGGKDNEQFF
CDR3nt: TGTGCCAGCAGCCATAGCGGGGGGAAAGACAATGAGCAGTTCTTC

v_gene: TRBV30
d_gene: TRBD1
j_gene: TRBJ2-2
abundance: .
len: 13
CDR3aa: CACHRGYTRELFF
CDR3nt: TGTGCCTGTCACAGGGGTTACACCAGGGAGCTGTTTTTT

v_gene: TRBV5-1
d_gene: .
j_gene: TRBJ2-1
abundance: .
len: 20
CDR3aa: CASSRNLAGALGSSYNEQFF
CDR3nt: TGCGCCAGCAGCCGCAATCTTGCGGGCGCCCTCGGGAGCTCCTACAATGAGCAGTTCTTC

v_gene: TRBV7-4
d_gene: TRBD2
j_gene: TRBJ2-4
abundance: .
len: 15
CDR3aa: CASSPSGSNKNIQYF
CDR3nt: TGTGCCAGCAGCCCTAGCGGGAGTAACAAAAACATTCAGTACTTC

v_gene: TRBV18
d_gene: TRBD2
j_gene: TRBJ2-3
abundance: .
len: 14
CDR3aa: CASSPLLAGDTQYF
CDR3nt: TGTGCCAGCTCACCACTTCTAGCGGGAGATACGCAGTATTTT

v_gene: TRBV5-1
d_gene: .
j_gene: TRBJ2-5
abundance: .
len: 16
CDR3aa: CASSLLPSSDTETQYF
CDR3nt: TGCGCCAGCAGCCTCCTCCCCTCTAGCGATACGGAGACCCAGTACTTC

v_gene: TRBV25-1
d_gene: .
j_gene: TRBJ2-1
abundance: .
len: 15
CDR3aa: CASSEFGSSYNEQFF
CDR3nt: TGTGCCAGCAGTGAATTTGGGAGCTCCTACAATGAGCAGTTCTTC

v_gene: TRBV18
d_gene: TRBD2
j_gene: TRBJ2-3
abundance: .
len: 16
CDR3aa: CASSPLAGGTTDTQYF
CDR3nt: TGTGCCAGCTCACCACTAGCGGGAGGCACCACAGATACGCAGTATTTT

v_gene: TRBV4-3
d_gene: TRBD1
j_gene: TRBJ2-1
abundance: .
len: 15
CDR3aa: CASSQVGTGDHEQFF
CDR3nt: TGCGCCAGCAGCCAAGTCGGGACAGGGGACCATGAGCAGTTCTTC

v_gene: TRBV19
d_gene: TRBD1
j_gene: TRBJ2-3
abundance: .
len: 15
CDR3aa: CASSPLYRGTDTQYF
CDR3nt: TGTGCCTCCTCCCCCCTCTACAGGGGAACAGATACGCAGTATTTT

v_gene: TRBV4-1
d_gene: .
j_gene: TRBJ1-2
abundance: .
len: 15
CDR3aa: CASSPSMGDAYGYTF
CDR3nt: TGCGCCAGCAGCCCCTCAATGGGAGATGCCTATGGCTACACCTTC

v_gene: TRBV19
d_gene: .
j_gene: TRBJ2-7
abundance: .
len: 19
CDR3aa: CASSITAGAPPNIFYEQYF
CDR3nt: TGTGCCAGTAGTATTACGGCAGGGGCCCCACCGAATATCTTCTACGAGCAGTACTTC

v_gene: TRBV18
d_gene: .
j_gene: TRBJ2-7
abundance: .
len: 13
CDR3aa: CASSHGSSYEQYF
CDR3nt: TGTGCCAGCTCACACGGATCGTCCTACGAGCAGTACTTC

v_gene: TRBV11-1
d_gene: TRBD1
j_gene: TRBJ2-7
abundance: .
len: 12
CDR3aa: CASRTGFKEQYF
CDR3nt: TGTGCCAGCAGGACAGGGTTCAAGGAGCAGTACTTC

v_gene: TRBV7-3
d_gene: TRBD2
j_gene: TRBJ2-7
abundance: few
len: 13
CDR3aa: CASSTHATSVRYF
CDR3nt: TGTGCCAGCAGCACCCACGCGACTAGCGTTCGGTACTTC

v_gene: TRBV18
d_gene: TRBD1
j_gene: TRBJ2-2
abundance: .
len: 14
CDR3aa: CASSKTGVTGELFF
CDR3nt: TGTGCCAGCTCTAAGACAGGGGTAACCGGGGAGCTGTTTTTT

v_gene: TRBV10-3
d_gene: .
j_gene: TRBJ2-2
abundance: many
len: 12
CDR3aa: CATTGGAGELFF
CDR3nt: TGTGCCACAACAGGGGGGGCCGGGGAGCTGTTTTTT

v_gene: TRBV6-5
d_gene: .
j_gene: TRBJ1-1
abundance: .
len: 15
CDR3aa: CASSLPQGPNTEAFF
CDR3nt: TGTGCCAGCAGTCTGCCCCAGGGTCCGAACACTGAAGCTTTCTTT

v_gene: TRBV28
d_gene: TRBD1
j_gene: TRBJ2-7
abundance: .
len: 15
CDR3aa: CASSSPGTGLYEQYF
CDR3nt: TGTGCCAGCAGTTCCCCCGGGACAGGGTTATACGAGCAGTACTTC

v_gene: TRBV6-1
d_gene: .
j_gene: TRBJ1-1
abundance: .
len: 12
CDR3aa: CASSLGDTEAFF
CDR3nt: TGTGCCAGCAGTCTGGGGGACACTGAAGCTTTCTTT

v_gene: TRBV7-2
d_gene: .
j_gene: TRBJ2-7
abundance: .
len: 16
CDR3aa: CASSLGGRLGSYEQYF
CDR3nt: TGTGCCAGCAGCTTAGGTGGAAGACTCGGGTCCTACGAGCAGTACTTC

v_gene: TRBV4-3
d_gene: TRBD2
j_gene: TRBJ2-4
abundance: .
len: 16
CDR3aa: CASSLGVAGGFDIQYF
CDR3nt: TGCGCCAGCAGCCTCGGAGTAGCGGGAGGGTTTGACATTCAGTACTTC

v_gene: TRBV7-9
d_gene: TRBD2
j_gene: TRBJ2-1
abundance: .
len: 17
CDR3aa: CASSQARAGGPYNEQFF
CDR3nt: TGTGCCAGCAGCCAAGCTCGAGCGGGAGGGCCGTACAATGAGCAGTTCTTC

v_gene: TRBV10-3
d_gene: TRBD2
j_gene: TRBJ2-5
abundance: .
len: 15
CDR3aa: CAISPTSGGGETQYF
CDR3nt: TGTGCCATCAGCCCGACTAGCGGGGGCGGGGAGACCCAGTACTTC

v_gene: TRBV7-9
d_gene: .
j_gene: TRBJ1-1
abundance: few
len: 13
CDR3aa: CASSWDRESEAFF
CDR3nt: TGTGCCAGCAGCTGGGATAGGGAGAGCGAAGCTTTCTTT

v_gene: TRBV13
d_gene: TRBD2
j_gene: TRBJ2-1
abundance: few
len: 15
CDR3aa: CASSLDQRGYGTQFF
CDR3nt: TGTGCCAGCAGCTTAGACCAGCGGGGTTACGGAACGCAGTTCTTC

v_gene: TRBV5-1
d_gene: TRBD2
j_gene: TRBJ2-1
abundance: .
len: 15
CDR3aa: CASSLVAGAYNEQFF
CDR3nt: TGCGCCAGCAGCTTGGTGGCGGGAGCCTACAATGAGCAGTTCTTC

v_gene: TRBV5-1
d_gene: TRBD1
j_gene: TRBJ2-5
abundance: once
len: 14
CDR3aa: CASKNGQAEETQYF
CDR3nt: TGCGCCAGCAAAAACGGACAGGCAGAAGAGACCCAGTACTTC

v_gene: TRBV19
d_gene: TRBD1
j_gene: TRBJ1-1
abundance: .
len: 15
CDR3aa: CASSSGTGLNPEAFF
CDR3nt: TGTGCCAGTAGTTCAGGGACAGGCTTGAACCCTGAAGCTTTCTTT

v_gene: TRBV28
d_gene: .
j_gene: TRBJ2-1
abundance: .
len: 15
CDR3aa: CASRWGLFGYNEQFF
CDR3nt: TGTGCCAGCAGATGGGGACTCTTCGGTTACAATGAGCAGTTCTTC

v_gene: TRBV7-3
d_gene: .
j_gene: TRBJ2-5
abundance: few
len: 13
CDR3aa: CASSFRVEGTQYF
CDR3nt: TGTGCCAGCAGCTTCCGCGTGGAGGGGACCCAGTACTTC